This TCR beta chain stems from a study of blood T cell repertoires in COVID-19. Study in general: Samples came from the United States, Italy and Spain, spanning acute and convalescent COVID-19. The cDNA or gDNA used as material had been derived from T cells, B-cell-depleted T cells, or PBMCs.

Original analysis: Amplified reference gene primers provided the basis for estimating nucleated cell counts. Clones were read by immunoSEQ multiplex PCR, and TCRdb kept only the in-frame ones, dropping some. D and trimming were read from the DNA, whereas the V and J calls and clone size are those reported in that table. The sample has around 150,000 clones; 65% to 85% are singletons. The sequenced material came from PBMCs or T cells enriched from blood (not recorded which). The source is an older woman who had recovered from COVID-19.

The CDR3 coding sequence is TGTGCCATCGCTGAGGGGGGGTCTCAGCCCCAGCATTTT. Residues: CAIAEGGSQPQHF. V usage is TRBV10-3 and J usage is TRBJ1-5, with D perhaps matching TRBD1 (6 bases). This CDR3 is 13 amino acids long. The V gene's germline CDR1 is ENHRY and CDR2 SYGVKD. Trimming shortened V by 8 bases and J by 6 bases, and 14 bases separated the two germline ends.